This TCR beta chain stems from a study of blood T cell repertoires in COVID-19. The overall study: Sites in the United States, Italy and Spain provided acute and convalescent COVID-19 samples. PBMCs, B-cell-depleted T cells, or T cells provided the cDNA or gDNA that made up the material.

The data were produced by immunoSEQ multiplex PCR, yet TCRdb's version contains in-frame clones alone and is incomplete. In the table there are around 280,000 clones, 75% to 90% of which are singletons. The source of this sequence is a woman aged 50 to 60 who had recovered from COVID-19. The specimen sequenced was peripheral blood.

CDR3 sequence (DNA): TGCGCCAGCAGCCAAGATAGAGGAAGGGAAGCTTTCTTT. It codes for CASSQDRGREAFF. V and J are TRBV4-3 and TRBJ1-1, with D uncertain. V was clipped by 0 bases and J by 8 bases, with 10 bases between them. Germline assignment: CDR1 LGHNA and CDR2 YSLEER. The CDR3 covers 13 residues.